This TCR beta chain was captured in a study of blood T cell repertoires in COVID-19. Study at large: Sources were T cells, B-cell-depleted T cells, or PBMCs; the material itself was cDNA or gDNA.

The method was immunoSEQ multiplex PCR; TCRdb's version includes in-frame clones alone and lacks a portion of them. In the table there are about 70,000 clones, around 80% of which are singletons. Germline V CDR1 and CDR2: SNHLY, FYNNEI. Trimming shortened V by 3 bases and J by 10 bases, and 12 bases separated the two germline ends. This CDR3 is 12 amino acids long. This sequence originates from a woman over 75 with active or convalescent COVID-19. Sequenced input: peripheral blood. The chain combines TRBV2 with TRBJ1-1; D gene unclear. CDR3 sequence: CASSERRNAAFF. CDR3 nucleotide sequence: TGTGCCAGCAGTGAGAGGCGGAATGCAGCTTTCTTT.